The rows below give T cell receptor beta chains drawn from one sample of a study of cytomegalovirus exposure and HLA in healthy donors. Generated by immunoSEQ multiplex PCR, the TCRdb table keeps only in-frame clones and is missing some. The repertoire holds over 120,000 clones, with about three quarters as singletons. The sample was PBMCs. The receptors here all came from a male donor in good health and CMV-seronegative. The CDR3 runs from the conserved cysteine through the conserved F or W. D genes are given only for firm matches. Clone size, where shown, is once, few, many, or a class for clones that have expanded.

d_gene,v_gene,j_gene,abundance,CDR3aa,CDR3nt
TRBD1,TRBV9,TRBJ1-2,once,CASSYLDTGGYGYTF,TGTGCCAGCAGCTACTTGGATACAGGGGGCTATGGCTACACCTTC
.,TRBV30,TRBJ1-3,few,CAVSRVVGNTIYF,TGTGCCGTATCGAGGGTTGTTGGAAACACCATATATTTT
TRBD2,TRBV5-5,TRBJ2-7,.,CASSLGLAVSYEQYF,TGTGCCAGCAGCTTGGGACTAGCGGTCTCCTACGAGCAGTACTTC
.,TRBV7-3,TRBJ2-5,.,CASSLMAGFQETQYF,TGTGCCAGCAGCTTAATGGCGGGGTTCCAAGAGACCCAGTACTTC
TRBD2,TRBV19,TRBJ2-7,few,CASKPSGTYEQYF,TGTGCCAGTAAGCCGAGCGGGACCTACGAGCAGTACTTC
TRBD1,TRBV5-1,TRBJ1-1,few,CASSLETGLNTEAFF,TGCGCCAGCAGCTTGGAGACAGGGCTGAACACTGAAGCTTTCTTT
.,TRBV25-1,TRBJ1-2,few,CASSESGGQGYGYTF,TGTGCCAGCAGTGAATCCGGGGGGCAGGGCTATGGCTACACCTTC
.,TRBV7-3,TRBJ1-2,once,CASSSGQNYGYTF,TGTGCCAGCAGCTCAGGACAGAACTATGGCTACACCTTC
.,TRBV11-2,TRBJ1-3,.,CASSRDLGNTIYF,TGTGCCAGCAGCCGGGATTTGGGTAACACCATATATTTT
.,TRBV5-1,TRBJ2-2,few,CASSTGTGNTGELFF,TGCGCCAGCAGCACCGGGACTGGAAACACCGGGGAGCTGTTTTTT
.,TRBV7-9,TRBJ1-1,.,CASSPMGVSVTEAFF,TGTGCCAGCAGCCCAATGGGCGTTTCGGTCACTGAAGCTTTCTTT
.,TRBV11-2,TRBJ2-7,.,CASSLMWGGGFEQYF,TGTGCCAGCAGCTTAATGTGGGGGGGCGGGTTCGAGCAGTACTTC
TRBD1,TRBV27,TRBJ2-1,few,CASSYRQGPGNEQFF,TGTGCCAGCAGTTATAGACAGGGCCCCGGCAATGAGCAGTTCTTC
.,TRBV27,TRBJ2-3,.,CASSLRPGGLTDTQYF,TGTGCCAGCAGTTTACGGCCGGGGGGCCTCACAGATACGCAGTATTTT
.,TRBV4-1,TRBJ2-1,.,CASSQIYGEQFF,TGCGCCAGCAGCCAAATCTACGGTGAGCAGTTCTTC
.,TRBV27,TRBJ2-7,.,CASSPADSSRTYEQYF,TGTGCCAGCAGTCCCGCGGACAGTTCTAGAACCTACGAGCAGTACTTC
TRBD2,TRBV6-1,TRBJ2-7,large,CASSEGTSGSYEQYF,TGTGCCAGCAGTGAAGGGACTAGCGGCTCCTACGAGCAGTACTTC
.,TRBV18,TRBJ2-7,once,CASSPPRGRSSYEQYF,TGTGCCAGCTCACCACCTCGAGGGAGGTCCTCCTACGAGCAGTACTTC
TRBD2,TRBV19,TRBJ2-3,few,CASSIAGTSRTDTQYF,TGTGCCAGTAGTATAGCCGGGACTAGTCGCACAGATACGCAGTATTTT
TRBD1,TRBV6-6,TRBJ2-4,.,CASSASTGFKNIQYF,TGTGCCAGCAGCGCCTCGACAGGGTTCAAAAACATTCAGTACTTC
TRBD1,TRBV5-1,TRBJ1-1,.,CASSLWDRKNTEAFF,TGCGCCAGCAGCCTTTGGGACAGAAAGAACACTGAAGCTTTCTTT
TRBD1,TRBV4-2,TRBJ2-7,few,CASSQEPDRVTYEQYF,TGTGCCAGCAGCCAAGAACCGGACAGGGTTACCTACGAGCAGTACTTC
TRBD2,TRBV5-1,TRBJ2-3,.,CASSSPLAGGTGTQYF,TGCGCCAGCAGCTCACCACTAGCGGGGGGGACTGGTACGCAGTATTTT
.,TRBV18,TRBJ2-7,.,CASSPARAYEQYF,TGTGCCAGCTCACCGGCCAGGGCCTACGAGCAGTACTTC
.,TRBV6-5,TRBJ2-7,.,CASSYSKSGGMDEQYF,TGTGCCAGCAGTTACTCGAAGTCAGGTGGTATGGACGAGCAGTACTTC
.,TRBV5-4,TRBJ2-5,once,CASSRPGAYLTQYF,TGTGCCAGCAGCAGACCAGGGGCCTACTTAACCCAGTACTTC
.,TRBV7-2,TRBJ2-1,.,CASSPTNIYNEQFF,TGTGCCAGCAGCCCGACTAATATCTACAATGAGCAGTTCTTC
.,TRBV19,TRBJ1-1,.,CASSYLDMGTEAFF,TGTGCCAGTAGTTACCTAGATATGGGCACTGAAGCTTTCTTT
TRBD2,TRBV6-5,TRBJ2-5,.,CASSYFGLAQGETQYF,TGTGCCAGCAGTTACTTCGGACTAGCGCAAGGAGAGACCCAGTACTTC
.,TRBV27,TRBJ2-7,.,CASRVTPGQTYEQYF,TGTGCCAGCAGGGTCACCCCGGGACAAACTTACGAGCAGTACTTC
TRBD1,TRBV7-2,TRBJ1-5,.,CASSFWTGGHQPQHF,TGTGCCAGCAGCTTCTGGACAGGGGGGCATCAGCCCCAGCATTTT
.,TRBV7-9,TRBJ2-1,.,CASTAEGAPEVFF,TGTGCCAGCACCGCCGAGGGCGCCCCTGAGGTGTTCTTC
.,TRBV5-1,TRBJ2-3,few,CASRVRDTQYF,TGCGCCAGCAGAGTGCGAGATACGCAGTATTTT
TRBD2,TRBV13,TRBJ2-7,.,CASSLGSPGLKYEQYF,TGTGCCAGCAGCTTAGGATCGCCGGGACTAAAGTACGAGCAGTACTTC
.,TRBV25-1,TRBJ2-1,.,CASSAGAYNEQFF,TGTGCCAGCAGTGCAGGGGCCTACAATGAGCAGTTCTTC
.,TRBV6-6,TRBJ2-7,.,CASMRGNSYEQYF,TGTGCCAGCATGCGGGGAAACTCCTACGAGCAGTACTTC
.,TRBV12-5,TRBJ2-2,.,CASGITQGSLTGELFF,TGTGCTAGTGGAATAACCCAGGGATCCCTAACCGGGGAGCTGTTTTTT
.,TRBV19,TRBJ1-1,.,CASSGSTNRRNTEAFF,TGTGCCAGTAGTGGGTCAACGAACAGGCGGAACACTGAAGCTTTCTTT
.,TRBV21-1,TRBJ2-2,.,CASSKIRGCTGELFF,TGTGCCAGCAGCAAAATTCGGGGGTGCACCGGGGAGCTGTTTTTT
.,TRBV5-8,TRBJ2-1,.,CASSLGRWGPTYNEQFF,TGTGCCAGCAGCTTGGGAAGGTGGGGGCCAACCTACAATGAGCAGTTCTTC
TRBD1,TRBV18,TRBJ1-5,.,CASSPPGQGNQPQHF,TGTGCCAGCTCACCTCCGGGACAGGGCAATCAGCCCCAGCATTTT
TRBD1,TRBV19,TRBJ1-2,.,CASSKGQRFYGYTF,TGTGCCAGTAGTAAGGGACAGCGCTTCTATGGCTACACCTTC
TRBD1,TRBV6-5,TRBJ1-4,.,CASSAQTGKNEKLFF,TGTGCCAGCAGTGCACAGACAGGGAAAAATGAAAAACTGTTTTTT
.,TRBV4-3,TRBJ1-1,.,CASSQQTGMNTEAFF,TGCGCCAGCAGCCAACAGACAGGAATGAACACTGAAGCTTTCTTT
TRBD1,TRBV9,TRBJ2-5,.,CASSLGQGFSETQYF,TGTGCCAGCAGCCTCGGACAGGGGTTCAGTGAGACCCAGTACTTC
.,TRBV5-6,TRBJ1-1,.,CASSLTGTMNTEAFF,TGTGCCAGCAGCTTGACAGGGACCATGAACACTGAAGCTTTCTTT
TRBD1,TRBV9,TRBJ1-1,.,CASSPSGQGRTEAFF,TGTGCCAGCAGCCCGAGCGGACAGGGGCGTACTGAAGCTTTCTTT
.,TRBV9,TRBJ2-5,.,CASSVEEGGGETQYF,TGTGCCAGCAGCGTAGAAGAGGGGGGGGGAGAGACCCAGTACTTC
.,TRBV6-1,TRBJ2-7,.,CASSEKLGGRKYEQYF,TGTGCCAGCAGTGAAAAACTGGGGGGGCGCAAATACGAGCAGTACTTC
TRBD1,TRBV15,TRBJ1-2,.,CATSRDGQVYGYTF,TGTGCCACCAGCAGAGACGGACAGGTCTATGGCTACACCTTC
.,TRBV7-3,TRBJ2-4,once,CASSPLGGENIQYF,TGTGCCAGCAGCCCTCTCGGCGGGGAAAACATTCAGTACTTC